Following are 5 T cell receptor beta chains from one sample sequenced in a study of blood T cell repertoires in COVID-19. Repertoires were generated with immunoSEQ multiplex PCR, while TCRdb's copy carries only in-frame clones and drops some. This sample carries 150,000 to 200,000 clones, 65% to 85% of them seen once, and the ten largest clones take over 5%. Material for sequencing was peripheral blood. The source of these receptors is a woman younger than 45 with acute or convalescent COVID-19.

The rearrangement joins TRBV6-4 to TRBJ1-2; 8 bases map to TRBD1. The CDR3 length is 13 residues. Germline loops: CDR1 MRHNA, CDR2 SNTAGT. J lost 5 bases, V lost 5 bases, and 4 bases had no gene match. CDR3 sequence: CASSPDRDYGYTF. The CDR3 region has the DNA TGTGCCAGCAGTCCGGACAGGGATTATGGCTACACCTTC.

The gene calls are TRBV13 and TRBJ2-3; TRBD1 is a possible D gene (6 bases). The CDR3 covers 16 residues. Trimming took off 6 bases at V and 6 bases at J, with 22 bases between the two ends. Germline CDR1 and CDR2: PRHDT and FYEKMQ (reference sequence). The DNA of the CDR3 is TGTGCCAGCAGTGTTGGACAGTTCTCCGTGGAGGATACGCAGTATTTT. Translated, it gives CASSVGQFSVEDTQYF.

The chain joins TRBV7-2 to TRBJ1-4; no reliable D call. Germline assignment: CDR1 SGHTA and CDR2 FQGNSA. The V end was cut by 0 bases, the J end by 5 bases, with 7 bases between. The CDR3 consists of 14 residues. This CDR3 reads CASSLAGGNEKLFF. For the CDR3, the DNA is TGTGCCAGCAGCTTAGCAGGCGGCAATGAAAAACTGTTTTTT.

The chain joins TRBV11-2 to TRBJ2-5, with no clear D. The V gene's germline CDR1 is SGHAT and CDR2 FQNNGV. V was shortened by 5 bases and J by 2 bases, with 21 bases between the two germline ends. There are 17 residues in the CDR3. CDR3 sequence: CASSPPRISNFQETQYF. The CDR3 DNA sequence: TGTGCCAGCAGCCCTCCCCGGATTAGCAACTTTCAAGAGACCCAGTACTTC.

This clone was seen ten or more times. The J gene is TRBJ2-6, the V gene TRBV5-6; tentative D call: TRBD1 (5 bases). CDR3 length: 14 amino acids. Germline V CDR1 and CDR2: SGHDT, YYEEEE. V was shortened by 5 bases and J by 4 bases, with 10 bases between the two germline ends. The CDR3 DNA is TGTGCCAGCAGTCCAGGGTTAGGGGCCAACGTCCTGACTTTC. Translation: CASSPGLGANVLTF.